A single sample is the source of the 15 T cell receptor beta chains below, sequenced in a study of CD8 T cells in ankylosing spondylitis (dated by TCRdb to about 2017). Libraries were made using 5' RACE. Instrument on record: Illumina HiSeq 2500. TCRdb applied fastp at Q25 and MiXCR to the public reads, then kept only in-frame beta chains. Rows matching on CDR3 protein sequence are summarized as one entry with the most common DNA and genes. This sample holds tens of thousands of distinct CDR3 sequences; 6.5% to 9% were observed only once. Together, the top ten hold roughly a tenth of the sample. Sequenced input: blood, either unsorted or a sorted T cell fraction (not recorded which). The receptors were sampled from a male donor with ankylosing spondylitis or in good health (not recorded which).

The table lists this clonotype with a few counts. J is TRBJ2-3 and V is TRBV3-1, with TRBD2 matching over 8 bases. V lost 5 bases, J lost 5 bases, and 12 bases stayed unmatched. Germline V gene data show CDR1 as LGHDT and CDR2 as YNNKEL (reference sequence). The CDR3 length is 16 residues. CDR3: CASSDPFSGRGDTQYF. The CDR3 nucleotides read TGTGCCAGCAGCGACCCCTTCAGCGGGAGAGGAGATACGCAGTATTTT.

This clonotype was recorded at least ten times. The chain employs TRBV14 and TRBJ1-4, with no clear D. This CDR3 is built from 13 residues. Germline CDR1 is SGHDN and CDR2 is FVKESK. The germline V and J ends were trimmed by 4 bases and 7 bases, with 10 bases remaining between them. CDR3 coding DNA: TGTGCCAGCAGCCGTGGTGGGTTTGAAAAACTGTTTTTT. Protein sequence: CASSRGGFEKLFF. Complete variable domain (other parts from reference TRBV14 and TRBJ1-4): EAGVTQFPSHSVIEKGQTVTLRCDPISGHDNLYWYRRVMGKEIKFLLHFVKESKQDESGMPNNRFLAERTGGTYSTLKVQPAELEDSGVYFCASSRGGFEKLFFGSGTQLSVL.

This clonotype was observed a handful of times. A much bigger clone sits one base away, suggesting this may be a read error. The rearrangement joins TRBV5-5 to TRBJ2-1, with D hard to call. This CDR3 is 13 amino acids long. Germline-derived CDR1 and CDR2 are SGHKS and YYEKEE (reference sequence). The CDR3 protein is CAISPGLRLEQFF. CDR3 bases: TGTGCCATCAGCCCCGGTCTGCGGCTTGAGCAGTTCTTC.

This clonotype was seen only a few times. The chain joins TRBV7-2 to TRBJ2-1; 8 bases line up with TRBD2. CDR1 is SGHTA, CDR2 FQGNSA, per germline. The CDR3 consists of 14 residues. The junction had 4 bases not matched to a gene; V was cut back by 4 bases and J by 5 bases. CDR3: CASSSSGSHNEQFF. Here the CDR3 DNA reads TGTGCCAGCAGCTCGAGCGGGAGCCACAATGAGCAGTTCTTC.

This clonotype was seen many times. The chain couples TRBV12-3 or TRBV12-4 to TRBJ2-1, with 7 bases lining up with TRBD1. The trim removed 5 bases at V and 3 bases at J, leaving 7 bases unmatched. The CDR3 consists of 15 residues. CDR3 sequence reads: CASSPRDRHYNEQFF. As DNA, the CDR3 is TGTGCCAGCAGTCCCCGGGACAGACACTACAATGAGCAGTTCTTC.

Ten or more counts support this clonotype. V gene TRBV4-2 combines with J gene TRBJ2-5, with D hard to call. This CDR3 region has 15 residues. V lost 0 bases, J lost 5 bases, and 13 bases lay in between. Looked up from germline, CDR1 is LGHNA and CDR2 is YNFKEQ. The CDR3 nucleotides are TGTGCCAGCAGCCAAGAAAGACGGTTTATTGAGACCCAGTACTTC. This encodes CASSQERRFIETQYF.

This clonotype was recorded at least ten times. The gene calls are TRBV5-1 and TRBJ2-6; D ambiguous. V lost 1 base and J 1 base, leaving 12 bases between the germline ends. Germline-derived CDR1 and CDR2 are SGHRS and YFSETQ. The CDR3 sequence is 17 residues long. The CDR3 is CASSLTPRASGANVLTF. The CDR3 nucleotides are TGCGCCAGCAGCTTGACCCCCCGGGCTTCTGGGGCCAACGTCCTGACTTTC.

This clonotype occurred many times. The chain carries TRBV18 and TRBJ2-7; 7 positions match TRBD1. CDR3 length: 13 amino acids. V was clipped by 5 bases and J by 3 bases; unmatched bases: 4. The germline V gene has CDR1 KGHSH and CDR2 LQKENI. CDR3 nucleotides: TGTGCCAGCTCAGACGACAGGGTCTACGAGCAGTACTTC. This translates into CASSDDRVYEQYF.

This clonotype has ten or more counts. The CDR3 DNA follows: TGTGCCAGCAGCCCATCGACAGGGGGGGCTTTCTTT. The encoded protein is CASSPSTGGAFF. This rearrangement joins TRBV7-9 to TRBJ1-1; 9 bases line up with TRBD1. There are 12 residues in the CDR3. With V trimmed by 5 bases and J by 11 bases, 6 bases remained unmatched. Germline assignment: CDR1 SEHNR and CDR2 FQNEAQ (reference sequence).

The V and J genes are TRBV9 and TRBJ2-1; TRBD2 aligns across 15 bases. The CDR3 contains 16 residues. The germline V gene has CDR1 SGDLS and CDR2 YYNGEE. Trimming removed 4 bases from V and 10 bases from J; junction bases left unmatched: 9. The CDR3 is CASSPRTSGRVGEQFF. The CDR3 nucleotides are TGTGCCAGCAGCCCCCGGACTAGCGGGAGGGTGGGGGAGCAGTTCTTC.

This clonotype came up many times. The chain couples TRBV20-1 to TRBJ2-7; 12 positions match TRBD2. The CDR3 totals 14 residues. Unmatched junction bases numbered 5, after V lost 6 bases and J lost 2 bases. Looked up from germline, CDR1 is DFQATT and CDR2 is SNEGSKA (reference sequence). The chain's CDR3 is CSATRTSGAYEQYF. In DNA form, the CDR3 reads TGCAGTGCCACTCGGACTAGCGGGGCCTACGAGCAGTACTTC.

The rearrangement uses TRBV14 and TRBJ2-1, with D uncertain. Germline CDR1 and CDR2: SGHDN and FVKESK. The CDR3 is 12 residues long. The V end lost 4 bases, the J end lost 5 bases, and 6 bases lay between the germline ends. This CDR3 is CASSLEDNEQFF. As DNA, the CDR3 is TGTGCCAGCAGCCTAGAGGACAATGAGCAGTTCTTC.

The chain couples TRBV5-1 to TRBJ2-7, with D possibly called TRBD1 or TRBD2 (5 bases each). Germline assignment: CDR1 SGHRS and CDR2 YFSETQ. The CDR3 is made up of 14 amino acids. Between the trimmed V and J ends, which lost 0 bases and 5 bases, there was a span of 12 bases. The CDR3 nucleotides are TGCGCCAGCAGCTTGGGGGGGTGGAGAAACGAGCAGTACTTC. Translation gives CASSLGGWRNEQYF.

This clonotype was seen repeatedly, ten times or more. This chain connects TRBV11-2 to TRBJ2-7; 15 bases agree with TRBD2. This CDR3 comprises 18 residues. Looked up from germline, CDR1 is SGHAT and CDR2 is FQNNGV. The junction had 7 bases not matched to a gene; V was cut back by 4 bases and J by 0 bases. The CDR3 coding sequence is TGTGCCAGCAGCTCGGGACTAGCGGGAGGCCCAAGCTCCTACGAGCAGTACTTC. Encoded protein: CASSSGLAGGPSSYEQYF.

This clonotype was found many times. CDR3 sequence reads: CASSFATPGLAGGIQETQYF. The CDR3 bases are TGCGCCAGCAGCTTCGCCACTCCGGGACTAGCGGGAGGGATCCAAGAGACCCAGTACTTC. The V and J genes are TRBV5-1 and TRBJ2-5; the match to TRBD2 covers 16 bases. The J segment lost 1 base and the V segment lost 2 bases, leaving 11 bases of the junction unmatched. The CDR3 spans 20 residues. Looked up from germline, CDR1 is SGHRS and CDR2 is YFSETQ.